The rows below give T cell receptor beta chains drawn from one sample of a study of OX40 agonist ivuxolimab in advanced cancers. Profiling relied on immunoSEQ multiplex PCR, and the TCRdb table lists in-frame clones only, not all of them. Among 45,000 or so clones listed, roughly nine tenths were seen once. Specimen: CD4+ or CD8+ T cells sorted from blood, collected in a trial of the OX40 agonist ivuxolimab. Receptor source: an adult with an advanced solid tumor such as melanoma, head and neck, liver or kidney cancer. CDR3s include the opening cysteine and the closing phenylalanine or tryptophan. The D gene is left open where the match is weak.

TRBV7-6 - CASSYGDGQPQHF
TRBV27 - CASSSHSGANVLTF
TRBV7-9 - CASSPLGAHTEAFF
TRBV5-1 - CASSLAGPETYGYTF
TRBV7-9 - CASSPDSLAKNIQYF
TRBV6-5 TRBD2 CASSSQTSGGSDTQYF
TRBV6-6 - CASSYGGESNQPQHF
TRBV27 - CASSLSGLLDTQYF
TRBV6-5 - CASSSETTSRGDTQYF
TRBV11-2 - CASSLREKLFF
TRBV7-8 TRBD1 CASTETGQDPEAFF
TRBV6-6 - CASSRGGGRGEQFF
TRBV15 - CATSSSRGLNQPQHF
TRBV29-1 - CSVDGSSYNEQFF
TRBV7-9 - CASSPRVELYEKLFF
TRBV10-3 - CAISESGHSYEQYF
TRBV10-2 TRBD2 CASSDSGTSLSGTDTQYF
TRBV2 TRBD2 CASRTSGGWNEQFF
TRBV27 - CASSSSGLRGQPQHF
TRBV5-1 TRBD1 CASSPTGYRGSDTEAFF
TRBV9 - CASSTPRGGADNEQFF
TRBV6-1 - CATDTGSKVFPEAFF
TRBV27 - CASSHKSSYNEQFF
TRBV7-6 TRBD2 CASSYGRGETQYF
TRBV5-1 - CASSPWYLPPDTQYF
TRBV27 TRBD2 CASSRTSGRASNEQFF
TRBV5-1 TRBD2 CASSLRGGGALNNEQFF
TRBV10-2 - CASSESGTQGHEQYF
TRBV27 - CASSLPLDGELFF
TRBV9 TRBD2 CASSVPRRGENTGELFF
TRBV5-1 - CASSLALREKLFF
TRBV4-1 - CASSQSFGSYNSPLHF
TRBV7-9 - CASSLTDSYEQYF
TRBV5-4 - CASTGVEGPSYNEQFF
TRBV11-2 - CASSLDPGSGQFF
TRBV4-3 - CASSQTGYDGYTF